This T cell receptor beta chain was found in a study of cytomegalovirus exposure and HLA in healthy donors. Overall study: Counted in an early data release were roughly 87 million unique TCRs from HLA-typed donors.

General study points: Using the classifier, cytomegalovirus status was reportedly diagnosed with high specificity and sensitivity. Among TCR beta chains of equal frequency, HLA-associated ones were more clonally expanded in a later analysis.

The PCR contained 60 Vbeta and 13 Jbeta primers. Method: immunoSEQ multiplex PCR; TCRdb's copy keeps in-frame clones and lacks some. Of about 93,000 clones in the sample, around 76% were seen once. Trimming took off 6 bases at V and 10 bases at J, with 3 bases between the two ends. Germline CDR1 reads MRHNA; CDR2 reads SNTAGT. The CDR3 is 8 amino acids. Details on this clone: Its specificity is unknown.

Sequenced sample: PBMCs. The TCR comes from a man aged 25-40 years in good health and CMV-seronegative. The V and J genes are TRBV6-4 and TRBJ2-5; D is uncertain. The CDR3 coding sequence is TGTGCCAGCAGCTACCAGTACTTC. It translates to CASSYQYF.